The sequence of this T cell receptor (beta chain) was determined in a study of beta chain features in type 1 diabetes. Findings and caveats of the study: VDJ junctions from type 1 diabetes patients carried fewer insertions and larger deletions. Researchers caution that PCR might favor shorter templates, equally among patients and controls. Type 1 diabetes patients showed a moderate but significant shortening of TCRB CDR3s in all four CD4+ subsets.

The authors sorted CD4+ naive, central memory, regulatory and stem cell-like memory cells via CD45RO/CCR7/CD25/CD127/CD95/CD27. V dropped 6 bases and J dropped 0; count of bases not matched to a gene: 13. From germline, CDR1 is MDHEN and CDR2 SYDVKM. The CDR3 has 17 residues. Regarding this clone: What it recognizes is unknown.

What was sequenced were expressed TCRB transcripts, since all of the isolated RNA had been reverse transcribed. Libraries were prepared by immunoSEQ multiplex PCR; TCRdb keeps only in-frame clonotypes and omits some of them. This table has approximately 280,000 clones, approximately 15% appearing once. Sequencing was performed on naive CD4+ T cells from blood. The V call is TRBV28, the J call TRBJ1-2; 7 bases match TRBD1. The receptor's source is a man between 18 and 35 years old with type 1 diabetes. The CDR3: CASRHPLRQGANYGYTF. CDR3 in DNA: TGTGCCAGCAGACACCCACTACGACAGGGAGCTAACTATGGCTACACCTTC.